This T cell receptor beta chain comes out of a study of T-cell reconstitution after alpha-beta-depleted transplantation in children. General study results and limits: The origin of alpha-beta T cells about two months after transplant was reportedly several hundred expanded graft clones. After one year, T-cell counts and TCRbeta diversity mostly came from new T cells. In some patients, recipient T cells and intrathymic progenitors surviving conditioning explained high day-60 diversity.

A TCRbeta library incorporating unique molecular identifiers was prepared. TCRdb analysed the PCR reads with MiXCR anew, one entry per CDR3 protein. Of approximately 250,000 distinct CDR3 sequences listed, more than 20% are singletons. This clonotype was counted ten times or more. Its antigen is as yet unknown. The V segment lost 6 bases and the J segment 7 bases; nucleotides outside the gene matches: 11. The CDR3 sequence is 15 residues long. CDR1 is MNHEY, CDR2 SVGAGI, per germline. The specimen was PBMCs, collected before TCRalphabeta/CD19-depleted stem cell transplant. This receptor was taken from a girl aged 2-10 years with Fanconi anemia, due to receive a stem cell transplant. This rearrangement joins TRBV6-5 to TRBJ1-5; 8 nucleotides line up with TRBD1. The CDR3 DNA follows: TGTGCCAGCAGGTCCCAGGGGGCGATATCCCAGCCCCAGCATTTT. This codes for CASRSQGAISQPQHF.